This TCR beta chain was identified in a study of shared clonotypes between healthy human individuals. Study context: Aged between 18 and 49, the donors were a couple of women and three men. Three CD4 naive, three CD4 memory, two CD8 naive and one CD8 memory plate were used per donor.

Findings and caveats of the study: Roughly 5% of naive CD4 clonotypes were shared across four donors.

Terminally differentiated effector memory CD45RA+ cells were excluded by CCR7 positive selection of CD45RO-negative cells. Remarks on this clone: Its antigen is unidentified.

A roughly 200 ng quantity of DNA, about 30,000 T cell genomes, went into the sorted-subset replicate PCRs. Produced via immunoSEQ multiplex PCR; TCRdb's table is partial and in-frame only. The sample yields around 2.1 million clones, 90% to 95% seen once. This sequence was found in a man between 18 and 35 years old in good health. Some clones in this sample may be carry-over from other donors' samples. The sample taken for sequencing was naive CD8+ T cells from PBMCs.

The CDR3 reads CASSSLTSSYEQYF. CDR3 in DNA: TGTGCCAGCAGCTCCTTAACAAGCTCCTACGAGCAGTACTTC. The chain combines TRBV7-2 with TRBJ2-7; D remains ambiguous. Germline CDR1 and CDR2: SGHTA and FQGNSA. This CDR3 contains 14 residues. V lost 4 bases, J lost 0 bases, and 10 bases lay in between.